This T cell receptor beta chain was identified during a study of siplizumab effects on memory and regulatory T cells (dated by TCRdb to 2018 to 2020). The study in broad terms: The effect of the anti-CD2 antibody siplizumab on alloreactive T-cell subsets was examined in allogeneic mixed lymphocyte reactions constructed from human PBMCs. General findings and caveats noted by the study authors: Because sequences at frequencies below about 10^-5 were poorly captured, only a minor fraction of alloreactive clones could be mapped back to unstimulated subsets. Siplizumab significantly reduced the cumulative frequency of alloreactive sequences traceable to unstimulated CD4+ memory T cells. The suppressive function of proliferating Tregs from siplizumab cultures was not functionally confirmed. A naive or memory phenotype could not be assigned to roughly 75-96% of proliferating CD4+ or CD8+ clones. Compared with memory T cells, unstimulated naive T cells appeared more diverse, and naive cells seemed to make a substantial contribution to the alloresponse. Of the alloreactive CD4+ clones that could be mapped, the Treg-derived share averaged about 63% with siplizumab compared with 25% to 30% in control reactions.

Library preparation was by the immunoSEQ multiplex PCR assay. The deep sequencing platform assayed about 10^5 TCR templates per sample. Genomic DNA extracted from sorted T cells was used for TCRbeta CDR3 sequencing. The original methods were these. The R programming language was used for the clonal analysis of the TCRbeta CDR3 data. Alloreactive CD4+ and CD8+ clones were defined by comparing unstimulated samples with post-reaction CFSE-low samples. Regulatory or non-regulatory origin of alloreactive CD4+ clones was assigned by matching sequences to the sorted unstimulated Treg and non-Treg repertoires. Here the immuneACCESS table is served through TCRdb, limited to in-frame sequences with V and J called. Missing clones are a known gap in these copies; in checked studies unresolved V genes cover under half, and the rest lacks a known reason. That table furnishes V, J and clone size, whereas the DNA furnished D and trimming. The sample table shows 90,000 to 150,000 clones, and around 95% are seen once. Under 0.2% of the sample is in the top ten clones.

TCRbeta CDR3 sequencing was performed on sorted unstimulated T cells and on proliferating T cells recovered from mixed lymphocyte reactions. Fresh whole blood from approximately ten HLA-typed healthy donors was used to isolate PBMCs. To map where alloreactive clones came from, CD4+ non-regulatory T cells in the unstimulated state were FACS-sorted. About this clone itself: Its antigen target is currently unknown. Base qualities are not provided; no much larger clone lies one nucleotide away.

The CDR3 spans 16 residues, from the cysteine through the phenylalanine. Of all the DNA, just the CDR3 is kept, 48 bases in frame from base 1. CDR1 and CDR2 were assigned from the germline V gene (reference sequence) as LNHNV and YYDKDF. V and J lose 0 bases and 7 bases, and a span of 15 bases separates them. The rearrangement combines TRBV15 with TRBJ1-4, with an unclear D gene assignment. The receptor was derived from a human donor in good health. Sequencing input: non-Treg CD4+ T cells sorted from blood. The cell subset or site label for this specimen denotes: FACS-sorted unstimulated CD4+ non-regulatory T cells. The CDR3 reads CATSREPQPWGEKLFF. The nucleotides read TGTGCCACCAGCAGAGAACCGCAACCGTGGGGTGAAAAACTGTTTTTT.